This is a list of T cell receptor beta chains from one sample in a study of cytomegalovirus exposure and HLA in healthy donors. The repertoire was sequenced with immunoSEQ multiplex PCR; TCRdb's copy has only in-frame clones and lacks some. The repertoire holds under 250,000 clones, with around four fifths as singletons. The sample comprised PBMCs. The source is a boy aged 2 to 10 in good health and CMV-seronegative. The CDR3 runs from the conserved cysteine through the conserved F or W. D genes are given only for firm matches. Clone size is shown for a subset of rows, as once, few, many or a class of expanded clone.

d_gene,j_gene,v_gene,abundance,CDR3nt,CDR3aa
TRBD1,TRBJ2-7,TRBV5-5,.,TGTGCCAGCAGCTTTGGGACAGGTAGCTCCTACGAGCAGTACTTC,CASSFGTGSSYEQYF
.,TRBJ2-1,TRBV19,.,TGTGCCAGTAGTCCCAGGATTTACAATGAGCAGTTCTTC,CASSPRIYNEQFF
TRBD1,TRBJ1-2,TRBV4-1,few,TGCGCCAGCAGCCCCCAGGGGGACAGGACATACTTC,CASSPQGDRTYF
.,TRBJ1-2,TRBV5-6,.,TGTGCCAGCACCCCGGTGGGGGGGGCGCATGGCTACACCTTC,CASTPVGGAHGYTF
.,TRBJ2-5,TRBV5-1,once,TGCGCCAGCAGCTTGAGGTACAGTCAAGAGACCCAGTACTTC,CASSLRYSQETQYF
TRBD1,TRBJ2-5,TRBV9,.,TGTGCCAGCAGCGTAAGTGACAGGGCAGCCGAGACCCAGTACTTC,CASSVSDRAAETQYF
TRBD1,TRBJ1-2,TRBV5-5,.,TGTGCCAGCAGCTTGGAGGGGGCGGACTATGGCTACACCTTC,CASSLEGADYGYTF
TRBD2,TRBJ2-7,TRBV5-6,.,TGTGCCAGCAGCCCTGGGACTAGCGGGGGGCGGGAGCAGTACTTC,CASSPGTSGGREQYF
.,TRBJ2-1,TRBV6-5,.,TGTGCCAGCAGCACTCCACGGGGATGGGAGCAGTTCTTC,CASSTPRGWEQFF
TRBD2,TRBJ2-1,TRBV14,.,TGTGCCAGCAGCCCCTTAGCGGGAGGGCTGTACAATGAGCAGTTCTTC,CASSPLAGGLYNEQFF
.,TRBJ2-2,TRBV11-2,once,TGTGCCAGCAGCTTAGGGGCAGGTGAAGCCGGGGAGCTGTTTTTT,CASSLGAGEAGELFF
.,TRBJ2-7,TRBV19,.,TGTGCCAGTAGTATTACGACAGGAAACACCTACGAGCAGTACTTC,CASSITTGNTYEQYF
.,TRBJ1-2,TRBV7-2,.,TGTGCCAGCAGCTTATACCCAGAGACAGGCTCCGGCACCTTC,CASSLYPETGSGTF
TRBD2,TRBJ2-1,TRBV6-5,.,TGTGCCAGCAATCCCAGCGGGAGCTACAATGAGCAGTTCTTC,CASNPSGSYNEQFF
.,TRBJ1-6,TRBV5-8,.,TGTGCCAGCAGCCTAACCGGACTTATTAATTCACCCCTCCACTTT,CASSLTGLINSPLHF
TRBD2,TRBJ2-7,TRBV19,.,TGTGCCAGTAGTACTCCGGGACTAGCGCTCTACGAGCAGTACTTC,CASSTPGLALYEQYF
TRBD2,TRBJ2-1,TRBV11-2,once,TGTGCCAGCAGCTTAAGACTAGCGGGGGGAGAGAATGAGCAGTTCTTC,CASSLRLAGGENEQFF
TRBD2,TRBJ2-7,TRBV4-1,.,TGCGCCAGCAGCCAAGTAGCGGGAGGCCCCTACGAGCAGTACTTC,CASSQVAGGPYEQYF
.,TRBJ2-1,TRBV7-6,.,TGTGCCAGCAGCTTATCCAGCGGGCTAAACAACAATGAGCAGTTCTTC,CASSLSSGLNNNEQFF
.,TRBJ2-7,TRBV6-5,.,TGTGCCAGCAGTTACTCCCCGGAGGTCCGATACGAGCAGTACTTC,CASSYSPEVRYEQYF
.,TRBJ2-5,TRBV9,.,TGTGCCAGCAGCGTAGGGACTAAGTACCAAGAGACCCAGTACTTC,CASSVGTKYQETQYF
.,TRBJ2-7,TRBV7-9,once,TGTGCCAGCAGCCCGTCACTCCAAAACTCAGGGGGGAGCGAGCAGTACTTC,CASSPSLQNSGGSEQYF